The rows below give T cell receptor beta chains drawn from one sample of a study of monozygotic twins with inflammatory bowel disease. Each CDR3 protein gets one entry in TCRdb, which reprocessed the 5' RACE reads and gives no DNA. Its clone listing holds about 300,000 distinct CDR3 sequences. Sequenced sample: blood. The receptors stem from a human donor with ulcerative colitis or Crohn's disease, or a healthy co-twin of an affected twin (not recorded which). Each CDR3 is given with its conserved first and last residue. Size tells how often a clone was seen (once, few, many) or the class of an expanded clone, and some rows leave it out.

V: TRBV7-2; size: NA; J: TRBJ1-2; CDR3: CASSSSDRTGGYTF
V: TRBV20-1; size: NA; J: TRBJ2-4; CDR3: CSARVARDPENIQYF
V: TRBV29-1; size: NA; J: TRBJ2-1; CDR3: CSVQTKSSYNEQFF
V: TRBV5-4; size: NA; J: TRBJ1-6; CDR3: CASSLKGNSPLHF
V: TRBV15; size: NA; J: TRBJ2-3; CDR3: CATSRAQTSGSSDTQYF
V: TRBV5-1; size: NA; J: TRBJ2-1; CDR3: CASSLGPQGINNEQFF
V: TRBV18; size: NA; J: TRBJ2-7; CDR3: CASSLEVPPGEQYF
V: TRBV3-1; size: NA; J: TRBJ1-6; CDR3: CASSRTGYGLNSPLHF
V: TRBV28; size: NA; J: TRBJ2-7; CDR3: CASSSRTGIYEQYF
V: TRBV10-3; size: NA; J: TRBJ2-7; CDR3: CATDNGLADDTYEQYF
V: TRBV11-2; size: NA; J: TRBJ2-7; CDR3: CASSLSVSGGTASYEQYF
V: TRBV6-1; size: NA; J: TRBJ1-5; CDR3: CASSPPGGENQPQHF
V: TRBV7-8; size: medium-sized; J: TRBJ1-4; CDR3: CASSFQSTGYEKLFF
V: TRBV7-9; size: NA; J: TRBJ1-4; CDR3: CASRTGYEKLFF
V: TRBV5-5; size: NA; J: TRBJ1-1; CDR3: CASSITGTEAFF
V: TRBV6-1; size: NA; J: TRBJ2-5; CDR3: CASSKRQGRETQYF
V: TRBV6-1; size: NA; J: TRBJ2-1; CDR3: CASSEVLAGGKSSYNEQFF
V: TRBV12-3/TRBV12-4; size: NA; J: TRBJ1-5; CDR3: CASSLREQPQHF